These 29 T cell receptor beta chains were all obtained from the same sample, sequenced in a study of T cells in narcolepsy. Produced via immunoSEQ multiplex PCR; TCRdb's table is partial and in-frame only. The repertoire includes some 33,000 clones, 85% to 90% of them detected once, and more than 0.95% sits in the top ten. The sequenced sample consisted of CD45RA- memory CD4+ T cells from PBMCs. The receptor source for this set is a human donor with narcolepsy.

This clone was seen a single time. The rearrangement links TRBV5-4 to TRBJ1-1; no firm D call. Trimming removed 2 bases at V and 3 bases at J, with 5 bases between. The CDR3 extends over 12 amino acids. In germline, CDR1 is SGHNT, CDR2 YYREEE (reference sequence). CDR3 residues: CASSLRDTEAFF. As DNA, the CDR3 is TGTGCCAGCAGCTTAAGGGACACTGAAGCTTTCTTT.

The gene calls are TRBV9 and TRBJ2-3, with 8 bases aligning to TRBD2. Looked up from germline, CDR1 is SGDLS and CDR2 is YYNGEE. V was clipped by 3 bases and J by 3 bases; unmatched bases: 9. The CDR3 runs 16 residues. CDR3 in amino acids: CASSEATGLGTDTQYF. CDR3 nucleotides: TGTGCCAGCAGCGAAGCCACGGGACTAGGAACAGATACGCAGTATTTT.

The rearrangement joins TRBV19 to TRBJ1-1, with D maybe TRBD1 (5 bases). Germline CDR1 reads LNHDA; CDR2 reads SQIVND (reference sequence). The CDR3 is 17 amino acids. Trimming stripped 8 bases from V and 0 bases from J, with 22 bases between. The CDR3 reads CASLVPGPKLMNTEAFF. DNA of the CDR3: TGTGCCAGTCTGGTTCCGGGACCGAAACTTATGAACACTGAAGCTTTCTTT.

The genes are TRBV4-2 and TRBJ1-5; 9 positions agree with TRBD1. The V gene's germline CDR1 is LGHNA and CDR2 YNFKEQ. Trimming removed 0 bases from V and 5 bases from J; junction bases left unmatched: 5. There are 16 residues in the CDR3. Here the CDR3 reads CASSQEWGQGHQPQHF. The CDR3 nucleotides read TGTGCCAGCAGCCAAGAGTGGGGACAGGGCCATCAGCCCCAGCATTTT.

This chain connects TRBV28 to TRBJ1-2; 7 nucleotides line up with TRBD1. CDR1 MDHEN and CDR2 SYDVKM come from the germline V gene. This CDR3 region has 14 residues. After removal of 5 bases from V and 4 bases from J, the junction contained 7 bases not matched to a gene. CDR3 loop: CASSGPGQTYGYTF. The CDR3 nucleotides are TGTGCCAGCAGTGGCCCGGGACAGACCTATGGCTACACCTTC.

The chain has TRBV7-2 and TRBJ2-1; possibly TRBD2 for D (5 bases). The CDR3 totals 11 residues. The V end was cut by 0 bases, the J end by 15 bases, with 9 bases between. CDR1 SGHTA and CDR2 FQGNSA come from the germline V gene. CDR3 nucleotides: TGTGCCAGCAGCTTAGCCCGGGATCTGTTCTTC. As protein: CASSLARDLFF.

The CDR3 loop reads CASSLRGAEKLFF. The DNA for the CDR3 is TGTGCCAGCAGTTTAAGGGGGGCTGAAAAACTGTTTTTT. The chain carries TRBV27 and TRBJ1-4; weak D call: TRBD1 (6 bases). V gave up 2 bases and J gave up 7 bases, with 8 bases separating them. The CDR3 consists of 13 residues. Germline loops: CDR1 MNHEY, CDR2 SMNVEV (reference sequence).

The chain combines TRBV5-1 with TRBJ2-6; 11 bases fit TRBD1. The V segment lost 6 bases and the J segment 1 base; nucleotides outside the gene matches: 9. Germline V gene sequence: CDR1 SGHRS, CDR2 YFSETQ. The CDR3 runs to 18 residues. The CDR3 DNA sequence: TGCGCCAGCACCGAACACGGGACAGGGGGATCTGGGGCCAACGTCCTGACTTTC. Its protein product is CASTEHGTGGSGANVLTF.

The chain links TRBV19 to TRBJ1-5; 8 bases align to TRBD1. CDR1 is LNHDA and CDR2 is SQIVND in the germline V gene (reference sequence). V shed 8 bases, J shed 6 bases, and the junction held 6 bases outside the gene matches. The CDR3 sequence is 13 residues long. CDR3 sequence reads: CASGRGLGQPQHF. CDR3 DNA: TGTGCCAGTGGCAGGGGGCTGGGTCAGCCCCAGCATTTT.

The chain employs TRBV6-1 and TRBJ1-2; D remains ambiguous. Trimming left V 6 bases short and J 0 bases short, with 8 bases between. Germline V gives CDR1 MNHNS, CDR2 SASEGT. CDR3 length: 13 residues. CDR3 nucleotide sequence: TGTGCCAGCAGCGCAGGACCTAACTATGGCTACACCTTC. Translated: CASSAGPNYGYTF.

J is TRBJ2-4 and V is TRBV7-3, with 8 bases matching TRBD1. J was trimmed by 13 bases and V by 5 bases; bases with no gene match: 7. Germline V lookup: CDR1 SGHTA, CDR2 FQGTGA. The CDR3 is 12 residues long. Here the CDR3 reads CASSADGQGQYF. The CDR3 coding sequence is TGTGCCAGCAGCGCCGACGGACAGGGACAGTACTTC.

The table lists this clone with a count of one. V usage is TRBV5-1 and J usage is TRBJ1-2; 10 positions agree with TRBD1. V gave up 4 bases and J gave up 8 bases; unmatched junction bases: 8. The CDR3 length is 14 residues. Germline V gene sequence: CDR1 SGHRS, CDR2 YFSETQ. CDR3 protein: CASSSGTGEGGYTF. The DNA for the CDR3 is TGCGCCAGCAGCAGCGGGACAGGGGAAGGCGGCTACACCTTC.

The V call is TRBV30, the J call TRBJ2-3, with 8 bases aligning to TRBD2. CDR3 length: 13 residues. The ends lost 4 bases at V and 1 base at J; junction bases unmatched: 1. Germline CDR1 reads GTSNPN; CDR2 reads SVGIG (reference sequence). CDR3 amino acids: CAWISGGTDTQYF. The CDR3 coding sequence is TGTGCCTGGATTAGCGGGGGCACAGATACGCAGTATTTT.

The chain couples TRBV28 to TRBJ2-6; no definite D call. Germline CDR1 MDHEN, CDR2 SYDVKM. This CDR3 is 14 amino acids long. Between the trimmed V and J ends, which lost 8 bases and 0 bases, there was a span of 8 bases. In DNA, the CDR3 is TGTGCCAGCCAGACGCCCTCTGGGGCCAACGTCCTGACTTTC. Protein sequence: CASQTPSGANVLTF. Combining the CDR3 with reference TRBV28 and TRBJ2-6 gives the whole variable domain DVKVTQSSRYLVKRTGEKVFLECVQDMDHENMFWYRQDPGLGLRLIYFSYDVKMKEKGDIPEGYSVSREKKERFSLILESASTNQTSMYLCASQTPSGANVLTFGAGSRLTVL.

This chain uses TRBV7-2 with TRBJ2-6, with D perhaps matching TRBD2 (5 bases). The V end was cut by 1 base, the J end by 0 bases, with 7 bases between. CDR1 is SGHTA, CDR2 FQGNSA, per germline. CDR3 length equals 16 residues. For the CDR3, the DNA is TGTGCCAGCAGCTTAGATGCGGGCTCTGGGGCCAACGTCCTGACTTTC. Protein product: CASSLDAGSGANVLTF.

This sequence joins TRBV4-1 and TRBJ1-5; weak D call: TRBD1 (6 bases). Germline V lookup: CDR1 MGHRA, CDR2 YSYEKL. The CDR3 is 17 amino acids. V lost 0 bases and J 7 bases, leaving 19 bases between the germline ends. The DNA for the CDR3 is TGCGCCAGCAGCCAAGAATACGGGGGGGCGCGGGGCCAGCCCCAGCATTTT. This gives the protein CASSQEYGGARGQPQHF.

This clone has only one observation. This chain links TRBV5-4 with TRBJ2-4; 9 nucleotides match TRBD2. V dropped 9 bases and J dropped 9; count of bases not matched to a gene: 16. Germline CDR1 SGHNT, CDR2 YYREEE (reference sequence). CDR3 length equals 15 residues. As DNA, the CDR3 is TGTGCCACCTCAGCCGGCGGGGGGGCCCAGAGCATTCAGTACTTC. Translated, it gives CATSAGGGAQSIQYF.

The V gene is TRBV7-8, the J gene TRBJ2-7; tentative D call: TRBD2 (6 bases). Germline V gene data show CDR1 as SGHVS and CDR2 as FQNEAQ. V lost 5 bases, J lost 6 bases, and 17 bases lay in between. The CDR3 consists of 14 residues. CDR3 in amino acids: CASSGRRTQSEQYF. CDR3 bases: TGTGCCAGCAGCGGGAGGAGGACACAGTCCGAGCAGTACTTC.

V usage is TRBV4-1 and J usage is TRBJ2-3; no reliable D call. Per germline, CDR1 MGHRA and CDR2 YSYEKL. This CDR3 region has 14 residues. Trimming removed 4 bases at V and 4 bases at J, with 12 bases between. CDR3 region: CASSLQGQSDTQYF. DNA of the CDR3: TGCGCCAGCAGCCTTCAAGGTCAGTCAGATACGCAGTATTTT.

The chain links TRBV30 to TRBJ2-7, with D perhaps TRBD2 (5 bases). Germline V CDR1 and CDR2: GTSNPN, SVGIG (reference sequence). V dropped 3 bases and J dropped 7 bases, with 22 bases sitting between them. There are 15 residues in the CDR3. CDR3 in DNA: TGTGCCTGGAGCTCCTGGAGGAGTACCTTGAGGGAGCAGTACTTC. Protein sequence: CAWSSWRSTLREQYF.

This chain links TRBV6-1 with TRBJ2-4, with TRBD2 matching 8 bases. Trimming took 7 bases from V and 4 from J; bases not matched to a gene: 6. Germline V gene data show CDR1 as MNHNS and CDR2 as SASEGT. This CDR3 spans 14 amino acids. The CDR3 is CASTAGVVKNIQYF. The DNA for the CDR3 is TGTGCCAGCACAGCGGGAGTGGTGAAAAACATTCAGTACTTC.

The chain couples TRBV7-2 to TRBJ1-6; D might be TRBD1 (6 bases). The V gene lost 5 bases and the J gene lost 7 bases, with 12 bases spanning the gap. The germline V gene encodes CDR1 SGHTA and CDR2 FQGNSA. The CDR3 contains 14 residues. The CDR3 reads CASSPPGQNSPLHF. The CDR3 nucleotides are TGTGCCAGCAGCCCTCCGGGACAAAATTCACCCCTCCACTTT.

The chain recombines TRBV11-2 with TRBJ2-7; 11 nucleotides agree with TRBD2. The CDR3 has 15 residues. From germline, CDR1 is SGHAT and CDR2 FQNNGV. Trimming removed 3 bases from V and 6 bases from J; junction bases left unmatched: 7. CDR3 loop: CASSFPGSGRGEQYF. The CDR3 nucleotides are TGTGCCAGCAGCTTCCCAGGTAGCGGGAGGGGCGAGCAGTACTTC.

The chain recombines TRBV28 with TRBJ1-4; TRBD1 agrees at 9 bases. CDR1 and CDR2 from the germline V gene are MDHEN and SYDVKM. The CDR3 has 14 amino acids. J lost 6 bases, V lost 6 bases, and 5 bases had no gene match. Here the CDR3 DNA reads TGTGCCAGCAGAGAGGGACAGGGAGATGAAAAACTGTTTTTT. The encoded protein is CASREGQGDEKLFF.

The CDR3 sequence: CASVLAAANTGELFF. The CDR3 DNA sequence: TGTGCCAGCGTTCTAGCGGCCGCGAACACCGGGGAGCTGTTTTTT. V gene TRBV6-1 combines with J gene TRBJ2-2, with 7 nucleotides matching TRBD2. The V segment lost 8 bases and the J segment 0 bases; nucleotides outside the gene matches: 6. The CDR3 is made up of 15 amino acids. The germline gives CDR1 MNHNS, CDR2 SASEGT.

The V and J genes are TRBV18 and TRBJ2-7; 8 bases match TRBD1. After removal of 2 bases from V and 3 bases from J, the junction contained 6 bases not matched to a gene. Germline CDR1 is KGHSH and CDR2 is LQKENI. CDR3 length: 15 amino acids. CDR3 DNA sequence: TGTGCCAGCTCACCATTTATTACAGGGGGCTACGAGCAGTACTTC. Translation gives CASSPFITGGYEQYF.

The J gene is TRBJ1-1, the V gene TRBV2; a possible D gene is TRBD1 (5 bases). The V end was cut by 6 bases, the J end by 2 bases, with 10 bases between. The CDR3 totals 13 residues. CDR1 is SNHLY, CDR2 FYNNEI, per germline. In DNA, the CDR3 is TGTGCCAGCAGCCTACAGGTTAACACTGAAGCTTTCTTT. The encoded protein is CASSLQVNTEAFF.

The CDR3 bases are TGTGCCAGTACCCTTGGGGCACTGAACTCTGGGGCCAACGTCCTGACTTTC. This encodes CASTLGALNSGANVLTF. The V gene is TRBV19, the J gene TRBJ2-6; perhaps TRBD1 as D (5 bases). This CDR3 has 17 residues. V gave up 7 bases and J gave up 0 bases, with 16 bases separating them. CDR1 and CDR2 (germline): LNHDA, SQIVND (reference sequence).

This sequence joins TRBV5-1 and TRBJ1-3; the D gene is possibly TRBD1 (6 bases). Germline lookup yields CDR1 SGHRS and CDR2 YFSETQ. V shed 0 bases and J shed 4 bases, with 11 bases lying between them. There are 15 residues in the CDR3. The CDR3 sequence: CASSLDAGAGNTIYF. The CDR3 DNA is TGCGCCAGCAGCTTGGATGCGGGGGCCGGAAACACCATATATTTT.